This is a list of T cell receptor beta chains from one sample in a study of T cells in Graves' hyperthyroidism and ophthalmopathy. TCRdb itself ran the multiplex PCR reads through MiXCR, one entry per CDR3 protein. This table has about 350,000 distinct CDR3 sequences, about 15% appearing once. The specimen sequenced was blood. These receptors came from a woman between 25 and 40 years old with Graves' hyperthyroidism that later progressed to Graves' ophthalmopathy. CDR3s leave out the opening cysteine and the closing phenylalanine or tryptophan. Size tells how often a clone was seen (once, few, many) or the class of an expanded clone, and some rows leave it out.

cdr3_aa | j_call | clone_size | v_call
SVEVRVMAF | TRBJ1-1 | many | TRBV29-1
ASSYTDSTDTQY | TRBJ2-3 | few | TRBV12-3/TRBV12-4
ASSYRVRQPQH | TRBJ1-5 | many | TRBV6-1
SASRDQQETQY | TRBJ2-5 | - | TRBV20-1
SSSGIGNTEAF | TRBJ1-1 | - | TRBV2
ASSPQRSYEQF | - | many | TRBV3-1
ASSDGARLAF | TRBJ1-1 | many | TRBV6-1
ASSQVVTAGEQF | TRBJ2-1 | - | TRBV12-3/TRBV12-4
ASSFLSVNGNEQF | TRBJ2-1 | many | TRBV28
AWSENPGLLHETRDPYEQY | TRBJ2-7 | - | TRBV30
ASSRQGIRGEQF | TRBJ2-1 | many | TRBV19
ASSLVPMKGLEAF | TRBJ1-1 | many | TRBV12-3/TRBV12-4
ATSFREPRGEEQY | TRBJ2-7 | many | TRBV15
ASSLQAAGGGSDTQY | TRBJ2-3 | many | TRBV7-6
ASSSSDTSEQY | TRBJ2-7 | - | TRBV18
SVGDSGGDTEAF | TRBJ1-1 | - | TRBV29-1